This T cell receptor (beta chain) was captured in a study of CD8 T cells in Susac syndrome. Germline CDR1 and CDR2: MDHEN and SYDVKM. The length of the CDR3 is 12 residues. V was shortened by 4 bases and J by 10 bases, with 8 bases between the two germline ends. It was with random hexamers that about 0.45 to 1 ug RNA was reverse transcribed. Amplification of TCR beta CDR3 used immunoSEQ multiplex PCR across 54 Vbeta and 13 Jbeta. TCRdb passed the immunoSEQ multiplex PCR reads through MiXCR, listing each CDR3 protein once. The repertoire holds 170,000 or so distinct CDR3 sequences, with about 96% as singletons.

The source is a human donor with Susac syndrome. The rearrangement joins TRBV28 to TRBJ1-6; D not certain. Sequenced material: CD4+ T cells from PBMCs. This CDR3 is CASSYGRSPLHF. CDR3 bases: TGTGCCAGCAGTTACGGGAGGTCACCCCTCCACTTT.